Included here is one T cell receptor delta chain sequence, with context. One base away lies a much larger clone, so this may be a sequencing read error. CDR3 length equals 15 residues. CDR1 GEAIGNYY and CDR2 EKD come from the germline V gene. The sample originates from a study of gamma-delta chains in newborns, infants, children. Study background: Polyclonal expansion of innate γδ T cells after birth follows microbial exposure.

TCRdb called clones from the reads again using CATT. The data contain roughly 5,400 delta-chain clones, over 3% of them seen just once; the ten biggest clones take up roughly 15%. The chain couples TRDV2 to TRDJ1; 9 bases are a match to TRDD3. The TCR sequence derives from a child who was a newborn, infant or young child, either healthy, febrile or measles-vaccinated (not recorded which). Sequenced: blood. CDR3 loop: CACDSLLGDTDKFIF. CDR3 coding DNA: TGTGCCTGTGACTCTTTACTGGGGGACACCGATAAATTCATCTTT.